The clone carrying this T cell receptor beta chain was recorded many times. This record belongs to a study of spatial heterogeneity in lung cancer. Study as a whole: Raw sequencing reads included, on average, more than 9.5 appearances of each unique TCR and UMI combination.

As to time point: blood at routine non-recurrence follow-up after resection. Unsorted samples of tumor, nontumor lung or frozen PBMC had their whole RNA sequenced. TCRdb ran MiXCR on the 5' RACE reads and lists one entry per CDR3 protein. The sample lists 27,000 or so distinct CDR3 sequences; approximately 5.1% were seen once. The specimen was PBMCs, collected at follow-up. This clonotype was obtained from a female donor with early-stage non-small cell lung cancer.

The CDR3 region is CAISRQGPYGYTF. CDR3 DNA: TGTGCCATCAGTCGGCAAGGTCCCTATGGCTACACCTTC. This chain uses TRBV10-3 with TRBJ1-2; D call uncertain. Trimming took 5 bases from V and 4 from J, leaving 11 bases between them. CDR1 ENHRY and CDR2 SYGVKD come from the germline V gene. CDR3 length: 13 amino acids.